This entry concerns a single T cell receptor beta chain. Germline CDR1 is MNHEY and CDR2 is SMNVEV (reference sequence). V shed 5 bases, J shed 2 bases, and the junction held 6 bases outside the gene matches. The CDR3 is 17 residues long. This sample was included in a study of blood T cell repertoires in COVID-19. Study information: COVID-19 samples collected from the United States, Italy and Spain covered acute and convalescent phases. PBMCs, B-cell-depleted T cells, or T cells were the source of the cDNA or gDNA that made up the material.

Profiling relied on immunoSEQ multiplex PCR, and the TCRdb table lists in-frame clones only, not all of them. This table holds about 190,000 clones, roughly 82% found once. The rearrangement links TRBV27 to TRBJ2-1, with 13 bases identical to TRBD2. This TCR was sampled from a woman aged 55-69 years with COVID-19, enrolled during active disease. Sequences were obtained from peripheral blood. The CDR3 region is CASSTRLAGGPYNEQFF. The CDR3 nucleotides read TGTGCCAGCAGTACCAGACTAGCGGGAGGCCCCTACAATGAGCAGTTCTTC.